Presented here are 20 T cell receptor beta chains from one specimen sequenced in a study of T cell responses to AZD1222 COVID-19 vaccine. Repertoires were generated with immunoSEQ multiplex PCR, while TCRdb's copy carries only in-frame clones and drops some. The sample lists tens of thousands of clones, roughly 89% occurring once. The source was peripheral blood, collected 28 days after the second AZD1222 dose. These receptor sequences come from an adult who received the AZD1222 COVID-19 vaccine.

The rearrangement uses TRBV6-1 and TRBJ1-5; TRBD1 might be the D (6 bases). V was clipped by 3 bases and J by 5 bases, with 14 bases between them. CDR3 length equals 15 residues. Germline V gene sequence: CDR1 MNHNS, CDR2 SASEGT. The CDR3 DNA follows: TGTGCCAGCAGTGACCAGCAGGGGTTCCATCAGCCCCAGCATTTT. Its protein is CASSDQQGFHQPQHF.

V gene TRBV5-4 combines with J gene TRBJ1-1; D is undetermined. The germline V gene has CDR1 SGHNT and CDR2 YYREEE (reference sequence). The CDR3 consists of 12 residues. The V and J ends lost 0 bases and 7 bases respectively, with 7 bases between them. The CDR3 spells CASSLDSFEAFF. CDR3 coding DNA: TGTGCCAGCAGCTTGGACAGCTTTGAAGCTTTCTTT. Full variable domain (remainder filled in from reference TRBV5-4 and TRBJ1-1): ETGVTQSPTHLIKTRGQQVTLRCSSQSGHNTVSWYQQALGQGPQFIFQYYREEENGRGNFPPRFSGLQFPNYSSELNVNALELDDSALYLCASSLDSFEAFFGQGTRLTVV.

The gene calls are TRBV7-2 and TRBJ1-2; D gene uncertain. The germline gives CDR1 SGHTA, CDR2 FQGNSA. This CDR3 is 13 amino acids long. Trimming shortened V by 2 bases and J by 6 bases, and 10 bases separated the two germline ends. As DNA, the CDR3 is TGTGCCAGCAGCTTAAGGAGAGGTGATGGCTACACCTTC. Translating it yields CASSLRRGDGYTF.

The genes are TRBV27 and TRBJ2-1, with TRBD2 matching over 8 bases. Germline CDR1 is MNHEY and CDR2 is SMNVEV (reference sequence). J was trimmed by 3 bases and V by 5 bases; bases with no gene match: 9. This CDR3 has 16 residues. Here the CDR3 DNA reads TGTGCCAGCAGTACGTTGACTAGCGAAGGCTACAATGAGCAGTTCTTC. It specifies CASSTLTSEGYNEQFF.

This clone has more than one count but fewer than ten. The chain is built from TRBV14 and TRBJ1-5; D unclear. V lost 1 base and J 3 bases, leaving 4 bases between the germline ends. Germline CDR1 is SGHDN and CDR2 is FVKESK. CDR3 length: 13 amino acids. CDR3: CASSQGPNQPQHF. The CDR3 DNA sequence: TGTGCCAGCAGCCAAGGTCCCAATCAGCCCCAGCATTTT.

This clone was seen only a few times. The genes are TRBV6-5 and TRBJ1-5; 7 nucleotides agree with TRBD1. This CDR3 has 15 amino acids. Germline CDR1 MNHEY, CDR2 SVGAGI. J gave up 0 bases and V 6 bases, and 5 bases lay outside the gene matches. This chain's CDR3 is CASRPTGSSNQPQHF. DNA of the CDR3: TGTGCCAGCAGGCCGACAGGGAGTAGCAATCAGCCCCAGCATTTT.

A few counts support this clone. The rearrangement joins TRBV30 to TRBJ1-4, with D perhaps matching TRBD1 (6 bases). This CDR3 spans 12 amino acids. Germline loops: CDR1 GTSNPN, CDR2 SVGIG (reference sequence). Trimming stripped 4 bases from V and 7 bases from J, with 10 bases between. The CDR3 here is CAWNRDGEKLFF. The CDR3, as DNA: TGTGCCTGGAACAGGGATGGTGAAAAACTGTTTTTT.

This sequence joins TRBV2 and TRBJ1-5; D ambiguous. The CDR3 length is 13 residues. The germline V gene encodes CDR1 SNHLY and CDR2 FYNNEI. Deletions cut 11 bases from V and 6 bases from J, with 17 bases between. This CDR3 is CAGNRALGQPQHF. As DNA, the CDR3 is TGTGCCGGGAATAGGGCCCTAGGTCAGCCCCAGCATTTT.

The sample holds a few counts of this clone. This chain uses TRBV6-5 with TRBJ2-7; 7 bases agree with TRBD1. The CDR3 covers 13 residues. Trimming at V came to 3 bases and at J to 6 bases, leaving 5 bases not matched to a gene. CDR1 MNHEY and CDR2 SVGAGI come from the germline V gene. CDR3 nucleotide sequence: TGTGCCAGCAGTTATACAGGGGTGGGCGAGCAGTACTTC. Its protein product is CASSYTGVGEQYF.

The chain carries TRBV2 and TRBJ1-5; the D gene is possibly TRBD1 (5 bases). Trimming cost V 6 bases and J 7 bases, with 10 bases left between them. The V gene's germline CDR1 is SNHLY and CDR2 FYNNEI. The CDR3 spans 12 residues. The DNA for the CDR3 is TGTGCCAGCAGAGGGGACGTACAGCCCCAGCATTTT. Translating it yields CASRGDVQPQHF.

CDR3 coding DNA: TGTGCCAGCAGCCCACAGGGGGGAAGCTACGAGCAGTACTTC. Translated: CASSPQGGSYEQYF. The genes are TRBV7-9 and TRBJ2-7, with 8 bases aligning to TRBD1. Germline CDR1 is SEHNR and CDR2 is FQNEAQ (reference sequence). This CDR3 is 14 amino acids long. The ends lost 5 bases at V and 3 bases at J; junction bases unmatched: 6.

This clone was observed a handful of times. This CDR3 reads CASSFIGTEAFF. The CDR3 DNA reads as TGTGCCAGCAGCTTTATCGGTACTGAAGCTTTCTTT. V gene TRBV11-2 combines with J gene TRBJ1-1; no firm D call. V lost 3 bases to trimming and J lost 5 bases, with 7 bases between them. The germline V gene encodes CDR1 SGHAT and CDR2 FQNNGV. The CDR3 spans 12 residues.

Points on this clone: Other DNA sequences in the same sample also yield this CDR3. This chain connects TRBV7-9 to TRBJ2-5, with 8 bases aligning to TRBD1. Germline V gene sequence: CDR1 SEHNR, CDR2 FQNEAQ (reference sequence). The V and J ends lost 4 bases and 3 bases, in that order; junction bases with no gene match: 4. This CDR3 has 14 residues. This CDR3 is CASSSSTGEETQYF. The CDR3 DNA reads TGTGCCAGCAGCTCGTCGACAGGGGAAGAGACCCAGTACTTC.

This clone has only one observation. The chain has TRBV7-9 and TRBJ2-7; D perhaps matches TRBD1 (6 bases). V lost 5 bases and J lost 6, with 17 bases in between. CDR1 and CDR2 (germline): SEHNR, FQNEAQ (reference sequence). The CDR3 length is 14 residues. The CDR3 region is CASSQSGDRREQYF. Here the CDR3 DNA reads TGTGCCAGCAGCCAATCAGGGGATCGGCGCGAGCAGTACTTC.

The J gene is TRBJ1-5, the V gene TRBV19; D uncertain. The length of the CDR3 is 15 residues. CDR1 and CDR2 (germline): LNHDA, SQIVND (reference sequence). V was clipped by 6 bases and J by 2 bases, with 14 bases between them. CDR3 sequence (DNA): TGTGCCAGTAGCCCCAGAGGGAATGGCAATCAGCCCCAGCATTTT. Residues: CASSPRGNGNQPQHF.

The chain combines TRBV6-2 or TRBV6-3 with TRBJ2-7; D uncertain. With 5 bases removed from V and 7 bases from J, the gap between germline ends came to 15 bases. This CDR3 spans 13 amino acids. Germline CDR1 MNHEY, CDR2 SVGEGT. CDR3: CASSPLGRKEQYF. CDR3 sequence (DNA): TGTGCCAGCAGTCCCCTCGGACGCAAGGAGCAGTACTTC.

The genes are TRBV9 and TRBJ1-3; TRBD1 is a possible D gene (6 bases). CDR1 and CDR2 (germline): SGDLS, YYNGEE. The V end was cut by 4 bases, the J end by 1 base, with 18 bases between. This CDR3 has 17 residues. The CDR3 spells CASSPRRGGTSGNTIYF. DNA for the CDR3: TGTGCCAGCAGCCCCCGGAGGGGGGGGACTTCTGGAAACACCATATATTTT.

The count of this clone is one. This chain links TRBV19 with TRBJ2-5; 10 bases map to TRBD2. V was clipped by 6 bases and J by 0 bases; unmatched bases: 13. CDR1 is LNHDA, CDR2 SQIVND, per germline (reference sequence). This CDR3 is 18 amino acids long. The CDR3 sequence: CASRGRSGGGPNQETQYF. DNA for the CDR3: TGTGCCAGTAGAGGGAGGAGCGGGGGGGGCCCAAACCAAGAGACCCAGTACTTC.

The rearrangement joins TRBV5-1 to TRBJ2-3; TRBD1 is a possible D gene (6 bases). Trimming removed 1 base from V and 3 bases from J, with 6 bases in between. Germline V lookup: CDR1 SGHRS, CDR2 YFSETQ. The length of the CDR3 is 13 residues. CDR3 in amino acids: CASSLTGTDTQYF. CDR3 sequence (DNA): TGCGCCAGCAGCTTGACAGGGACAGATACGCAGTATTTT.

To note about this clone: This CDR3 is also generated by other DNA sequences in the sample. This chain connects TRBV5-1 to TRBJ1-2; unclear D gene. With 0 bases removed from V and 4 bases from J, the gap between germline ends came to 4 bases. The CDR3 is 12 amino acids. The germline gives CDR1 SGHRS, CDR2 YFSETQ. CDR3 sequence reads: CASSLDSYGYTF. CDR3 bases: TGCGCCAGCAGCTTGGACAGCTATGGCTACACCTTC.